This TCR beta chain was captured by sequencing in a study of chemoradiotherapy in HPV16-positive cancers. Profiled with immunoSEQ multiplex PCR; TCRdb holds only in-frame clones, not every one. The sample holds thousands of clones, roughly 84% seen once. This CDR3 contains 15 residues. Germline V lookup: CDR1 LNHNV, CDR2 YYDKDF (reference sequence). V shed 2 bases and J shed 2 bases, with 11 bases lying between them. This clone showed up just once. What it binds is unknown. Study-wide findings and caveats: Candidate HPV-specific clones and E7-related TCR motifs grew in tumor during treatment.

The specimen comprised tumor tissue, sampled from a patient who underwent chemoradiotherapy. The TCR was taken from a human donor with HPV-associated anogenital cancer. The chain links TRBV15 to TRBJ2-3, with no clear D. CDR3: CATSRQDGATDTQYF. In DNA, the CDR3 is TGTGCCACCAGCAGACAGGATGGAGCCACAGATACGCAGTATTTT.